This T cell receptor (beta chain) was obtained from a study of blood T cells in healthy people across ages. Study-wide results and caveats: A roughly linear age-dependent decrease characterized TCR beta diversity per million T cells.

A second PCR of roughly 6 to 12 cycles used a sample-barcoded 5' primer and a J-beta primer mix. Each of the cDNA molecules was tagged by a template-switch adaptor with 12 random nucleotides. TCRdb itself ran the 5' RACE reads through MiXCR, one entry per CDR3 protein. This table holds about 1.6 million distinct CDR3 sequences, 30% to 40% found once. Each sample yielded at least 6 million isolated PBMCs. This clonotype has at least ten counts. Its antigen is not known. The CDR3 has 14 amino acids. Germline lookup yields CDR1 MNHEY and CDR2 SMNVEV (reference sequence). V was clipped by 6 bases and J by 5 bases; unmatched bases: 5.

Sequenced: blood. This TCR was recovered from a woman aged 25 to 39 in good health. The chain couples TRBV27 to TRBJ2-7; 12 positions agree with TRBD1. CDR3 DNA: TGTGCCAGCAGCCCGGGACAGGGGGCGGACGAGCAGTACTTC. It translates to CASSPGQGADEQYF.